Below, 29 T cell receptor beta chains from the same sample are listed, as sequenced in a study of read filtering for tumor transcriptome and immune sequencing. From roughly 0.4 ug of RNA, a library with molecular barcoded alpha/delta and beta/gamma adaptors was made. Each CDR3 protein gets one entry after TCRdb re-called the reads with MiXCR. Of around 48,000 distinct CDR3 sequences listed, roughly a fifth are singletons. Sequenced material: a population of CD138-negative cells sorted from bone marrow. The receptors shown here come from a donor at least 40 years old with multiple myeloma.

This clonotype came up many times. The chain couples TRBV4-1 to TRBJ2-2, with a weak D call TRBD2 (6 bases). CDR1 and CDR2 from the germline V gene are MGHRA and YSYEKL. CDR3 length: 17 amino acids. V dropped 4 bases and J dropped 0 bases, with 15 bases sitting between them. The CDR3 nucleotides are TGCGCCAGCAGCCCCGCCCGCGGGGCCACGAACACCGGGGAGCTGTTTTTT. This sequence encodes CASSPARGATNTGELFF.

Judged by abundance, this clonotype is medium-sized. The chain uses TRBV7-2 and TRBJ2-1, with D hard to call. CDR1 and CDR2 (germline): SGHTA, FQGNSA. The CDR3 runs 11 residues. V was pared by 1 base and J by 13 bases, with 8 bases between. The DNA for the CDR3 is TGTGCCAGCAGCTTAGACGGGCTTCAGTTCTTC. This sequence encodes CASSLDGLQFF.

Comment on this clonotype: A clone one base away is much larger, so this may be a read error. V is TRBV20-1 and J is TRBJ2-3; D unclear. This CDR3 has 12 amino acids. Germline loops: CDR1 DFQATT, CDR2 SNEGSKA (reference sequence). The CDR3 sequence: CSGILSTDTPYF. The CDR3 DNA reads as TGCAGTGGCATACTAAGCACAGATACGCCGTATTTT.

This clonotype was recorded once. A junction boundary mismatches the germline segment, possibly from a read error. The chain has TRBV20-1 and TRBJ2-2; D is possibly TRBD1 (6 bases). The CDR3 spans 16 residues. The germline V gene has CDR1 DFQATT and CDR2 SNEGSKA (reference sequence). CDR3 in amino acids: CRARDRKGVDIGELFF. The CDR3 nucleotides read TGCAGAGCTAGAGATCGGAAGGGGGTAGACATCGGGGAGCTGTTTTTT.

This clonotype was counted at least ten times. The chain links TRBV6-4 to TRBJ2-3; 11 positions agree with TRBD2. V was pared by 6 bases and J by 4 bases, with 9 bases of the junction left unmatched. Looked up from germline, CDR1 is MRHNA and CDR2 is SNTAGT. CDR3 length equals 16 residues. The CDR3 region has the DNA TGTGCCAGCAGCGATATAGCGGGAGGGCCTTCAGATACGCAGTATTTT. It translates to CASSDIAGGPSDTQYF.

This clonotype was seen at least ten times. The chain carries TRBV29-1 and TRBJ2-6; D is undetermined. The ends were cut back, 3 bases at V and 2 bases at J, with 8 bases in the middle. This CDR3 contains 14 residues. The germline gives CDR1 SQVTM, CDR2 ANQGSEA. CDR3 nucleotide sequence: TGCAGCGTTGAGTGGTCTGCTGGGGCCAACGTCCTGACTTTC. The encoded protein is CSVEWSAGANVLTF.

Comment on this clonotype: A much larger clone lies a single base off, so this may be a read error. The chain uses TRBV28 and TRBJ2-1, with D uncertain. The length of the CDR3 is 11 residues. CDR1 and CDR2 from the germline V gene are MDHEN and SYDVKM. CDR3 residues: CASSFAAEQLF. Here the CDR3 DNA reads TGTGCCAGCAGTTTCGCGGCTGAGCAGCTCTTC.

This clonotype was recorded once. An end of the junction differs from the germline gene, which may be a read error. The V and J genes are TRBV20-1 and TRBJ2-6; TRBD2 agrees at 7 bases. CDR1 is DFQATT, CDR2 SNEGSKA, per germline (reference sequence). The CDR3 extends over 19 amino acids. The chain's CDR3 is CSARELISGLISGANALTF. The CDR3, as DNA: TGCAGTGCTAGAGAGCTGATTAGCGGGCTGATCTCTGGGGCCAACGCCCTGACTTTC.

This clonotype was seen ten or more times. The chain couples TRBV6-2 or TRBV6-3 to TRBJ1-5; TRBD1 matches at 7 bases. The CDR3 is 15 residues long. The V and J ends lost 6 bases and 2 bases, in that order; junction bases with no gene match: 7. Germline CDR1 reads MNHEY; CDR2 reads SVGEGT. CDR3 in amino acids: CASSRTGYGNQPQHF. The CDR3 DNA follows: TGTGCCAGCAGCCGGACAGGCTACGGCAATCAGCCCCAGCATTTT.

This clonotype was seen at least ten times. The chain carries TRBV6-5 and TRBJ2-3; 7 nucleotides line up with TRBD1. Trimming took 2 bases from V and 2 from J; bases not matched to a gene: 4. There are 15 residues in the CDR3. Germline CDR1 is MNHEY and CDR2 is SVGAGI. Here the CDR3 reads CASSYRQGNTDTQYF. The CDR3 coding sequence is TGTGCCAGCAGTTACCGACAGGGTAACACAGATACGCAGTATTTT.

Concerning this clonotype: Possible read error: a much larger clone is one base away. CDR3: CSAYPQGAQGEALF. CDR3 DNA sequence: TGCAGCGCCTACCCTCAGGGGGCCCAGGGTGAAGCTCTCTTT. V gene TRBV29-1 combines with J gene TRBJ1-1; 8 nucleotides line up with TRBD1. CDR3 length: 14 residues. Germline V gene data show CDR1 as SQVTM and CDR2 as ANQGSEA.

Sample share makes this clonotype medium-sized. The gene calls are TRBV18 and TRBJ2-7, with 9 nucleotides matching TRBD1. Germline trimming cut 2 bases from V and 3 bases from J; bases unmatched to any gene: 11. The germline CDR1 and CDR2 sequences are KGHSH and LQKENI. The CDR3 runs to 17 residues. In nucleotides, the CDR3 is TGTGCCAGCTCACCATTTCAAACGGGACAGGGCTTCTACGAGCAGTACTTC. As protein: CASSPFQTGQGFYEQYF.

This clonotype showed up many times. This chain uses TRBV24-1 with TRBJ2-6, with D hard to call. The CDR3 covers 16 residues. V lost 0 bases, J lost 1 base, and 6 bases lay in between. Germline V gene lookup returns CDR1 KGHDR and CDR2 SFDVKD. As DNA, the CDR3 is TGTGCCACCAGTGATTTGGACTCATCTGGGGCCAACGTCCTGACTTTC. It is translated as CATSDLDSSGANVLTF.

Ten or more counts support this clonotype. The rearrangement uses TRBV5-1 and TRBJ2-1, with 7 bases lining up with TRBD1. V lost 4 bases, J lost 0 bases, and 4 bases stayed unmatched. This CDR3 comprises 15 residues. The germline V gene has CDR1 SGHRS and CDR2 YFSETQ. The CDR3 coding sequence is TGCGCCAGCAGCGAAAGACAGGGCTCCTACAATGAGCAGTTCTTC. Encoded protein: CASSERQGSYNEQFF.

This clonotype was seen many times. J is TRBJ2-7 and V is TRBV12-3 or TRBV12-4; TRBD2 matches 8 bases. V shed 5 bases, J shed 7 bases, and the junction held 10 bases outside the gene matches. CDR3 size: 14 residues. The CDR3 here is CASSKTTGGTEQYF. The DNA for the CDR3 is TGTGCCAGCAGTAAGACAACGGGAGGGACTGAGCAGTACTTC.

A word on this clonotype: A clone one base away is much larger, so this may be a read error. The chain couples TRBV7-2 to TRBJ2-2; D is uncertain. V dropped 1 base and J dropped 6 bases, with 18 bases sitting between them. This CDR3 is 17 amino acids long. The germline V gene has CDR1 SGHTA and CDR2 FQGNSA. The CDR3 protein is CASSLVGSMGLAGELFF. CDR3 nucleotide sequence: TGTGCCAGCAGCTTAGTGGGGTCCATGGGCCTCGCCGGGGAGCTGTTTTTT.

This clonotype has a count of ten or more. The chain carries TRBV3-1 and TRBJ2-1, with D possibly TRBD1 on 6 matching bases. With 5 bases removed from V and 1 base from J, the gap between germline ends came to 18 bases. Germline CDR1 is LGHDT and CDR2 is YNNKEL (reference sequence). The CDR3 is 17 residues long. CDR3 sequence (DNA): TGTGCCAGCAGCACGAGAGGACAGCACCCTTCCTACAATGAGCAGTTCTTC. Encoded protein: CASSTRGQHPSYNEQFF.

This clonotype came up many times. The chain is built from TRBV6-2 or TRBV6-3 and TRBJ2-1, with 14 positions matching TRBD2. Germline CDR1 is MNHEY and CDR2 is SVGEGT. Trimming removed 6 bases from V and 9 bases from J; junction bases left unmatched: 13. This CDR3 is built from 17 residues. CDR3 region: CASSALIGTSGSGEQFF. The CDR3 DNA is TGTGCCAGCAGCGCCCTAATCGGGACTAGCGGGAGTGGTGAGCAGTTCTTC.

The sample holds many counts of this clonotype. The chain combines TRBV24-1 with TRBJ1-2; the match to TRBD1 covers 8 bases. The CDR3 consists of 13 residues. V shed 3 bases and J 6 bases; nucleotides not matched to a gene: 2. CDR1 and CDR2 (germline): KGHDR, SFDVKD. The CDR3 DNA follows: TGTGCCACCAGTGATCGGGACAGGAATGGCTACACCTTC. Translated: CATSDRDRNGYTF.

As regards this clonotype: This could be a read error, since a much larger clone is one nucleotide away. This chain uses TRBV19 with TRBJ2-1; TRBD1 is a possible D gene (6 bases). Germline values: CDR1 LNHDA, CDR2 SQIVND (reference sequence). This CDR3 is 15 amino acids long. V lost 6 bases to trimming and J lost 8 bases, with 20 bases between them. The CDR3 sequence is CASRDLQGFRDEQFF. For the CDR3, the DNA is TGTGCCAGTAGGGACCTTCAGGGGTTTCGGGATGAGCAGTTCTTC. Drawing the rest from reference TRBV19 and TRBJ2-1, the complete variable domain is DGGITQSPKYLFRKEGQNVTLSCEQNLNHDAMYWYRQDPGQGLRLIYYSQIVNDFQKGDIAEGYSVSREKKESFPLTVTSAQKNPTAFYLCASRDLQGFRDEQFFGPGTRLTVL.

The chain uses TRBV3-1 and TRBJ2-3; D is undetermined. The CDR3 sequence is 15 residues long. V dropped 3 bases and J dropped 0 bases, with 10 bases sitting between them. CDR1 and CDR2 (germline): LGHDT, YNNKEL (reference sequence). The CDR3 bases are TGTGCCAGCAGCCACCGCGTGGGGAGCACAGATACGCAGTATTTT. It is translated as CASSHRVGSTDTQYF.

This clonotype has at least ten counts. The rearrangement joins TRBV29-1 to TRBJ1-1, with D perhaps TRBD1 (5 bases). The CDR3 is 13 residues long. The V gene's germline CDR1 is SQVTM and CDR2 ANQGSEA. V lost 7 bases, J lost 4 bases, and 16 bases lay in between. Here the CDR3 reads CSADPGQGTEAFF. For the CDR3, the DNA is TGCAGCGCCGACCCAGGGCAGGGCACTGAAGCTTTCTTT.

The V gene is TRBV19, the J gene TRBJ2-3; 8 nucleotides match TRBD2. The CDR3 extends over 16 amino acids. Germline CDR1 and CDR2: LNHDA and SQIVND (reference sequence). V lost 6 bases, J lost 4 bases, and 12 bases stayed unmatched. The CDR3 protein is CASSRLSGSVSDTQYF. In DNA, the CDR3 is TGTGCCAGTAGCCGACTAAGCGGGAGTGTCTCAGATACGCAGTATTTT.

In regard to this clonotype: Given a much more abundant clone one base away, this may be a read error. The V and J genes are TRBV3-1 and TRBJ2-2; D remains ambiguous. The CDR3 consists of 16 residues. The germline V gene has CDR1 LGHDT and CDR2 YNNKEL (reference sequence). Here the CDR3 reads CAGSQELGSNTGELFF. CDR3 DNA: TGTGCCGGCAGCCAAGAGTTGGGAAGCAACACCGGGGAGCTGTTTTTT.

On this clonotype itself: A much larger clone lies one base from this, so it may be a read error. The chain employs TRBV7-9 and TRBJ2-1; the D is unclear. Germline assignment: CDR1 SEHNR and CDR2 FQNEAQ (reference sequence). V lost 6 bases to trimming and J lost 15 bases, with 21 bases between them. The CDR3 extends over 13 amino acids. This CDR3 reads CASSTWIAAVGFF. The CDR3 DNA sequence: TGTGCCAGCAGTACTTGGATCGCGGCAGTAGGGTTCTTC.

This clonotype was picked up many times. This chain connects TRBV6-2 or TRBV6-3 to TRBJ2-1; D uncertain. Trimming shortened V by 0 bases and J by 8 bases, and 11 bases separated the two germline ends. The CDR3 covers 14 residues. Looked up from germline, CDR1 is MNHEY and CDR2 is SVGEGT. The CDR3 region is CASSYSLNTDEQFF. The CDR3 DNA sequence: TGTGCCAGCAGTTACTCGCTTAACACTGATGAGCAGTTCTTC.

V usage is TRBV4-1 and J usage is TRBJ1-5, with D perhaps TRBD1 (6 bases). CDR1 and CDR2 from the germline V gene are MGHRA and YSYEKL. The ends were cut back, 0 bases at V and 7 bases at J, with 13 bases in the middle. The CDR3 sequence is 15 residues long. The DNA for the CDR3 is TGCGCCAGCAGCCAAGATTGGGGGGGACAACAGCCCCAGCATTTT. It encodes CASSQDWGGQQPQHF.

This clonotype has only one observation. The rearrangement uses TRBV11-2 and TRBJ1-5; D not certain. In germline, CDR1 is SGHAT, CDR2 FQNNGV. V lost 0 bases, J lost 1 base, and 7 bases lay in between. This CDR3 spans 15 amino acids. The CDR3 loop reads CASSLDGKSNQPQHF. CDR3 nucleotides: TGTGCCAGCAGCTTAGATGGGAAAAGCAATCAGCCCCAGCATTTT.

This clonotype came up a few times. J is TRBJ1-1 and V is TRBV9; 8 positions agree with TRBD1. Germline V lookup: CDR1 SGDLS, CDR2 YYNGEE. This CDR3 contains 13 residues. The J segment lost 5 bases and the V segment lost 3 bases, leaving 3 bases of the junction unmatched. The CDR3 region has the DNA TGTGCCAGCAGCGGGACAGGGCGGACTGAAGCTTTCTTT. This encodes CASSGTGRTEAFF.